This is a list of T cell receptor beta chains from one sample in a study of T cell responses to AZD1222 COVID-19 vaccine. TCRdb's copy holds only in-frame clones and misses some; the assay was immunoSEQ multiplex PCR. Of some 110,000 clones in the sample, 85% to 90% were seen once. This sample comprised peripheral blood, obtained 28 days after the second AZD1222 dose. Receptors originate from an adult who received the AZD1222 COVID-19 vaccine. Both conserved end residues are part of each CDR3. The order of the fields is clone size, V gene, CDR3 protein. Clone size is shown for a subset of rows, as once, few, many or a class of expanded clone.

clone_size: NA; v_call: TRBV10-1; cdr3_aa: CASSNGGLSETQYF
clone_size: once; v_call: TRBV9; cdr3_aa: CASSPRGDTEAFF
clone_size: NA; v_call: TRBV19; cdr3_aa: CASLNSGGSTDTQYF
clone_size: NA; v_call: TRBV28; cdr3_aa: CASSPHPRDRGMNTEAFF
clone_size: NA; v_call: TRBV7-9; cdr3_aa: CASSSGQGNNQPQHF
clone_size: once; v_call: TRBV7-2; cdr3_aa: CASSPRGLAGGLSDTQYF
clone_size: once; v_call: TRBV27; cdr3_aa: CASSILLAGSSYNEQFF
clone_size: once; v_call: TRBV28; cdr3_aa: CASSLPGERPGGYTF
clone_size: NA; v_call: TRBV10-2; cdr3_aa: CASTPTDTYEQYF
clone_size: NA; v_call: TRBV5-1; cdr3_aa: CASSLAGGSTGELFF
clone_size: NA; v_call: TRBV27; cdr3_aa: CASSYYGYTF
clone_size: NA; v_call: TRBV28; cdr3_aa: CASSLRQSYNEQFF
clone_size: once; v_call: TRBV5-1; cdr3_aa: CASSSGQELDTQYF
clone_size: NA; v_call: TRBV18; cdr3_aa: CASSETNDQPQHF